The present T cell receptor (beta chain) was sequenced within a study of cytomegalovirus exposure and HLA in healthy donors. Study results and limitations: Subsequent analysis showed first-cohort TCR clusters tending to co-occur in about 110 validation repertoires.

Profiled with immunoSEQ multiplex PCR; TCRdb holds only in-frame clones, not every one. The sample has roughly 330,000 clones; about nine tenths are singletons. Deletions cut 0 bases from V and 5 bases from J, with 13 bases between. The CDR3 is 15 residues long. Germline CDR1 and CDR2: SGHVS and FQNEAQ. This clone was seen a single time. Antigen unknown. The chain uses TRBV7-8 and TRBJ2-5; tentatively, D is TRBD2 (6 bases). Sequencing was carried out using PBMCs. This TCR was sampled from a woman aged 30 to 39 in good health and CMV-seropositive. The CDR3 DNA is TGTGCCAGCAGCTTAGCTTGGACTACGGCGGAGACCCAGTACTTC. Encoded protein: CASSLAWTTAETQYF.